Listed below are T cell receptor beta chains from one sample, sequenced in a study of beta chain features in type 1 diabetes. The protocol was immunoSEQ multiplex PCR, while the TCRdb copy is restricted to in-frame clones and leaves out a portion. This sample has about 240,000 clones, with more than 11% found just once. Specimen: naive CD4+ T cells from blood. The source of these receptors is a man aged 25 to 45 with type 1 diabetes. CDR3s include the opening cysteine and the closing phenylalanine or tryptophan.

TRBV5-4	TRBJ2-2	CASSLAQVNTGELFF
TRBV6-6	TRBJ2-6	CASRRQLSGANVLTF
TRBV30	TRBJ1-2	CAWTFQGARGYTF
TRBV29-1	TRBJ1-1	CSVEGGTGAGEAFF
TRBV12-5	TRBJ1-1	CASGLVRDTEAFF
TRBV10-3	TRBJ2-1	CAISDRDSVGRKQFF
TRBV29-1	TRBJ1-3	CSVLLGTAGNTIYF
TRBV4-1	TRBJ2-3	CASNRGTGEDTQYF
TRBV23-1	TRBJ1-4	CASRRPQYEKLFF
TRBV10-1	TRBJ2-3	CASSPGHTDTQYF
TRBV7-2	TRBJ2-5	CASSLVGGETQYF